The TCR beta chain described here comes from a study of CD8+ T cells in alopecia areata. General study findings and limits: Clonality exceeded that of normal scalp in lesional scalp, most notably in alopecia totalis/universalis. Resident alphabeta T-cell populations of normal skin are likewise subject to sequencing in scalp samples. Mouse data revealed clearer TCR sharing than patient data did, a gap possibly tied to HLA.

This clone was seen a handful of times. Antigen specificity is unknown. Extraction of RNA preceded its reverse transcription into cDNA, which served as the sequencing template. Method: immunoSEQ multiplex PCR; TCRdb's copy keeps in-frame clones and lacks some. The table records 150,000 to 200,000 clones, around 55% of them present only once. Germline CDR1 is SQVTM and CDR2 is ANQGSEA. Trimming removed 3 bases from V and 2 bases from J, with 8 bases in between. The CDR3 is 12 amino acids. The rearrangement links TRBV29-1 to TRBJ2-7; D is perhaps TRBD1 (6 bases). This TCR was recovered from a human donor in good health. The sample taken for sequencing was CD4+ T cells sorted from blood. CDR3 nucleotide sequence: TGCAGCGTTGAGGACAGCCCCTACGAGCAGTACTTC. It is translated as CSVEDSPYEQYF.